This T cell receptor (beta chain) was identified in a study of blood T cell repertoires in COVID-19. As processed by the authors: Amplification with reference gene primers provided the estimates of nucleated cell counts. Sequenced by immunoSEQ multiplex PCR; TCRdb stores in-frame clones only, minus some. That table supplies the V and J calls and clone size; D and trimming were determined from the DNA. Of 410,000 or so clones listed, about 88% are singletons. CDR3 size: 14 residues. Trimming removed 0 bases at V and 0 bases at J, with 5 bases between. Germline CDR1 and CDR2: MNHEY and SVGEGT. A Seattle source enrolled patients during active infection and followed them longitudinally. This clone has just a few counts.

The sequence came from a woman aged 40 to 50 with COVID-19, enrolled during active disease. The chain employs TRBV6-2 or TRBV6-3 and TRBJ1-2; D not certain. Sequenced material: peripheral blood. The CDR3 protein is CASSYSSTNYGYTF. As DNA, the CDR3 is TGTGCCAGCAGTTACTCCAGTACTAACTATGGCTACACCTTC.